The 10 T cell receptor beta chains in this list originate from one sample, sequenced in a study of T cell repertoires in cytomegalovirus infection. TCRdb independently ran MiXCR on the reads; one entry per CDR3 protein. The profile shows about 310,000 distinct CDR3 sequences, about a sixth of them singletons. The specimen was PBMCs. All receptors come from a human donor in good health (CMV status not recorded). Some clones in this sample may be carry-over from other donors' samples.

The rearrangement joins TRBV18 to TRBJ2-5; D remains unclear. The CDR3 is 13 amino acids. Germline CDR1 is KGHSH and CDR2 is LQKENI. With 2 bases removed from V and 4 bases from J, the gap between germline ends came to 8 bases. For the CDR3, the DNA is TGTGCCAGCTCACCAAACAGTTTAGAGACCCAGTACTTC. Its protein product is CASSPNSLETQYF.

The table lists this clonotype with many counts. This rearrangement joins TRBV7-3 to TRBJ2-3; the D call may be TRBD1 or TRBD2 (6 bases each). V lost 5 bases, J lost 2 bases, and 14 bases lay in between. The CDR3 consists of 15 residues. Germline assignment: CDR1 SGHTA and CDR2 FQGTGA. Here the CDR3 DNA reads TGTGCCAGCAGCCCCGGGGGCGGCCCCACAGATACGCAGTATTTT. Its protein product is CASSPGGGPTDTQYF.

This clonotype appeared once. The chain recombines TRBV5-4 with TRBJ2-5; no firm D call. Trimming took 0 bases from V and 5 from J, leaving 8 bases between them. CDR1 SGHNT and CDR2 YYREEE come from the germline V gene (reference sequence). The CDR3 runs 13 residues. CDR3 coding DNA: TGTGCCAGCAGCTTGGAATTGGTGGAGACCCAGTACTTC. As protein: CASSLELVETQYF.

This clonotype came up a few times. V usage is TRBV5-1 and J usage is TRBJ2-1; 7 bases line up with TRBD1. J lost 5 bases, V lost 0 bases, and 5 bases had no gene match. This CDR3 spans 15 amino acids. The V gene's germline CDR1 is SGHRS and CDR2 YFSETQ. The CDR3 coding sequence is TGCGCCAGCAGCTTGGAGGGGGCAATGGACAATGAGCAGTTCTTC. Encoded protein: CASSLEGAMDNEQFF.

This clonotype was counted ten times or more. The chain recombines TRBV19 with TRBJ1-5, with TRBD1 as a possible D gene (5 bases). Trimming pared 8 bases from V and 7 bases from J, leaving 15 bases between. Germline V CDR1 and CDR2: LNHDA, SQIVND (reference sequence). The CDR3 covers 13 residues. The CDR3 loop is CASDDRGRQPQHF. CDR3 nucleotide sequence: TGTGCCAGTGACGACAGAGGACGGCAGCCCCAGCATTTT.

This clonotype appeared a single time. V is TRBV4-2 and J is TRBJ1-1; D unresolved. V lost 0 bases and J 10 bases, leaving 12 bases between the germline ends. The CDR3 sequence is 13 residues long. Germline assignment: CDR1 LGHNA and CDR2 YNFKEQ. The CDR3 sequence is CASSQDQGIGAFF. CDR3 coding DNA: TGTGCCAGCAGCCAAGATCAAGGTATCGGAGCTTTCTTT.

This chain connects TRBV28 to TRBJ1-1, with D perhaps matching TRBD1 (6 bases). CDR1 and CDR2 (germline): MDHEN, SYDVKM. Trimming cost V 8 bases and J 5 bases, with 15 bases left between them. The CDR3 has 13 residues. CDR3 nucleotide sequence: TGTGCCAGCGGGGGGGGCGAAGGGACTGAAGCTTTCTTT. It is translated as CASGGGEGTEAFF.

In this sample, this clonotype turned up many times. V is TRBV7-2 and J is TRBJ1-1; D remains ambiguous. Germline CDR1 SGHTA, CDR2 FQGNSA. The V gene lost 4 bases and the J gene lost 5 bases, with 14 bases spanning the gap. CDR3 length: 14 residues. The DNA for the CDR3 is TGTGCCAGCAGCTCCCACCTGTTGGGTACTGAAGCTTTCTTT. Its translation: CASSSHLLGTEAFF.

This sequence joins TRBV6-6 and TRBJ2-1; D gene unclear. CDR3 length: 14 amino acids. In germline, CDR1 is MNHNY, CDR2 SVGAGI (reference sequence). V was pared by 9 bases and J by 0 bases, with 12 bases between. This chain's CDR3 is CASAMVRSYNEQFF. The CDR3 DNA follows: TGTGCCAGTGCCATGGTCCGCTCCTACAATGAGCAGTTCTTC.

The chain links TRBV20-1 to TRBJ1-2, with 7 bases identical to TRBD1. Losses at the gene ends were 2 bases for V and 8 bases for J; bases not matched to a gene: 14. Looked up from germline, CDR1 is DFQATT and CDR2 is SNEGSKA (reference sequence). CDR3 length: 15 residues. CDR3 amino acids: CSARNYIGGPGGYTF. CDR3 DNA: TGCAGTGCTAGAAATTACATAGGGGGCCCTGGAGGCTACACCTTC.